These 12 T cell receptor beta chains came from one sample sequenced in a study of shared clonotypes between healthy human individuals. TCRdb keeps only in-frame clones here, not all; method: immunoSEQ multiplex PCR. Counted here are approximately 1.4 million clones, around 98% occurring once; the ten biggest clones make up roughly 0.45%. The sequencing input was naive CD4+ T cells sorted from blood. The sample's subset: CD45RA+ positively selected. All receptors come from a man under 40 in good health.

The chain has TRBV4-3 and TRBJ1-2, with D unclear. The CDR3 contains 16 residues. V dropped 0 bases and J dropped 8 bases, with 19 bases sitting between them. From germline, CDR1 is LGHNA and CDR2 YSLEER. As DNA, the CDR3 is TGCGCCAGCAGCCAAGATATAAATTCGGTGATACGAGGCTACACCTTC. Its protein is CASSQDINSVIRGYTF.

This clone is a singleton in its sample. J is TRBJ2-3 and V is TRBV11-2; D is unclear. Trimming took off 0 bases at V and 2 bases at J, with 9 bases between the two ends. There are 15 residues in the CDR3. Germline V CDR1 and CDR2: SGHAT, FQNNGV. CDR3 nucleotides: TGTGCCAGCAGCTTAGAGGCCAGCTCCACAGATACGCAGTATTTT. It encodes CASSLEASSTDTQYF.

The chain couples TRBV27 to TRBJ2-7, with a weak D call TRBD2 (5 bases). This CDR3 has 13 residues. The germline CDR1 and CDR2 sequences are MNHEY and SMNVEV (reference sequence). V lost 5 bases to trimming and J lost 4 bases, with 12 bases between them. This CDR3 reads CASSTKRFYEQYF. The CDR3 coding sequence is TGTGCCAGCAGTACAAAGCGGTTTTACGAGCAGTACTTC.

The genes are TRBV19 and TRBJ2-1; TRBD2 matches at 11 bases. After removal of 6 bases from V and 4 bases from J, the junction contained 5 bases not matched to a gene. The CDR3 is 15 residues long. CDR1 and CDR2 from the germline V gene are LNHDA and SQIVND (reference sequence). The CDR3 loop reads CASRTTSGGYNEQFF. As DNA, the CDR3 is TGTGCCAGTAGGACTACTAGCGGGGGATACAATGAGCAGTTCTTC.

This clone was seen just once. The CDR3 reads CASSRKNKESHTEAFF. The CDR3 DNA sequence: TGTGCCAGCTCCCGAAAAAACAAGGAGAGCCACACTGAAGCTTTCTTT. The rearrangement joins TRBV18 to TRBJ1-1; D not certain. CDR1 and CDR2 (germline): KGHSH, LQKENI. V lost 6 bases to trimming and J lost 3 bases, with 20 bases between them. There are 16 residues in the CDR3.

The chain combines TRBV6-1 with TRBJ2-5; perhaps D is TRBD1 or TRBD2 (5 bases each). The germline gives CDR1 MNHNS, CDR2 SASEGT. The CDR3 length is 13 residues. V shed 6 bases and J shed 1 base, with 9 bases lying between them. In nucleotides, the CDR3 is TGTGCCAGCAGGTGGGGACCCCAAGAGACCCAGTACTTC. This sequence encodes CASRWGPQETQYF.

The rearrangement uses TRBV28 and TRBJ2-3; D might be TRBD1 or TRBD2, each matching 5 bases. Trimming pared 8 bases from V and 1 base from J, leaving 16 bases between. This CDR3 comprises 15 residues. The germline V gene has CDR1 MDHEN and CDR2 SYDVKM. The CDR3 DNA follows: TGTGCCAGCCTCGATGGGGGAGAGGGCACAGATACGCAGTATTTT. This sequence encodes CASLDGGEGTDTQYF.

V and J are TRBV10-2 and TRBJ1-2, with unresolved D. CDR3 size: 13 residues. Trimming cost V 6 bases and J 4 bases, with 12 bases left between them. Looked up from germline, CDR1 is WSHSY and CDR2 is SAAADI. The CDR3 sequence is CASSDARSYGYTF. The CDR3 coding sequence is TGCGCCAGCAGCGACGCACGATCCTATGGCTACACCTTC.

There are a few counts of this clone. The chain links TRBV19 to TRBJ1-4; no clear D. The V gene's germline CDR1 is LNHDA and CDR2 SQIVND (reference sequence). The CDR3 totals 16 residues. V gave up 1 base and J gave up 17 bases, with 26 bases separating them. The CDR3 nucleotides read TGTGCCAGTAGTATAGGTCGGCGTAATGAAAAACTGGTCCCCTTTTTT. Translation gives CASSIGRRNEKLVPFF.

The V call is TRBV4-2, the J call TRBJ2-1; 9 nucleotides align to TRBD2. This CDR3 has 15 residues. The germline gives CDR1 LGHNA, CDR2 YNFKEQ. Trimming removed 0 bases from V and 10 bases from J; junction bases left unmatched: 7. CDR3 sequence (DNA): TGTGCCAGCAGCCAAGATCGGCTAGCGGGAAACGAGCAGTTCTTC. Translated: CASSQDRLAGNEQFF.

The chain couples TRBV7-6 to TRBJ2-7; a possible D gene is TRBD1 (5 bases). V lost 1 base and J 7 bases, leaving 11 bases between the germline ends. The CDR3 loop spans 13 amino acids. Germline-derived CDR1 and CDR2 are SGHVS and FNYEAQ. CDR3 protein: CASSLERGWEQYF. CDR3 in DNA: TGTGCCAGCAGCTTAGAAAGGGGCTGGGAGCAGTACTTC.

The chain employs TRBV10-1 and TRBJ2-1; 15 bases are a match to TRBD2. V was pared by 6 bases and J by 3 bases, with 6 bases of the junction left unmatched. The length of the CDR3 is 17 residues. Germline V gene sequence: CDR1 WNHNN, CDR2 SYGVQD (reference sequence). CDR3 loop: CASSRGLAGGIYNEQFF. DNA for the CDR3: TGCGCCAGCAGCCGCGGACTAGCGGGAGGGATCTACAATGAGCAGTTCTTC.